Given below is one T cell receptor (beta chain) in context. Germline V gene data show CDR1 as SGHTA and CDR2 as FQGTGA. Between the trimmed V and J ends, which lost 1 base and 3 bases, there was a span of 6 bases. This CDR3 contains 13 residues. The source of the sample is a study of T cells in Graves' hyperthyroidism and ophthalmopathy. Template material for amplifying TCR beta CDR3 regions consisted of RNA transcripts. Initially, a first-round RT-PCR of the TCR CDR3 employed the HTBI primer set. TCRdb re-called the multiplex PCR reads with MiXCR, one entry per CDR3 protein. The sample carries hundreds of thousands of distinct CDR3 sequences, about 14% recorded once.

The receptor was derived from a woman between 18 and 29 years old with Graves' hyperthyroidism. This chain uses TRBV7-3 with TRBJ2-5; no reliable D call. The specimen sequenced was blood. The CDR3 protein is CASSLIREETQYF. The CDR3 DNA sequence: TGTGCCAGCAGCTTAATACGGGAAGAGACCCAGTACTTC.